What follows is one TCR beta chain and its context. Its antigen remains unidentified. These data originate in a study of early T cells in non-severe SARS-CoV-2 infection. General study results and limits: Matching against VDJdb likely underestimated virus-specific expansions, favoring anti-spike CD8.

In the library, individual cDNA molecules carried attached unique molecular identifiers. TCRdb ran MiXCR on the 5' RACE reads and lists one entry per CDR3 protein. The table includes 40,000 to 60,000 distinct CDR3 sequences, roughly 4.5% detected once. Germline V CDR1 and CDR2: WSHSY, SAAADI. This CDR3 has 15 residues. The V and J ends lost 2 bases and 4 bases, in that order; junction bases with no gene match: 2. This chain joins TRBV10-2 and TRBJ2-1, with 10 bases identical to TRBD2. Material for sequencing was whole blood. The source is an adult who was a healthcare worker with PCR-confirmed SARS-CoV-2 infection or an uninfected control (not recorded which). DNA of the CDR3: TGCGCCAGCAGTGAGACTAGCGGGGTTTACAATGAGCAGTTCTTC. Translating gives CASSETSGVYNEQFF.